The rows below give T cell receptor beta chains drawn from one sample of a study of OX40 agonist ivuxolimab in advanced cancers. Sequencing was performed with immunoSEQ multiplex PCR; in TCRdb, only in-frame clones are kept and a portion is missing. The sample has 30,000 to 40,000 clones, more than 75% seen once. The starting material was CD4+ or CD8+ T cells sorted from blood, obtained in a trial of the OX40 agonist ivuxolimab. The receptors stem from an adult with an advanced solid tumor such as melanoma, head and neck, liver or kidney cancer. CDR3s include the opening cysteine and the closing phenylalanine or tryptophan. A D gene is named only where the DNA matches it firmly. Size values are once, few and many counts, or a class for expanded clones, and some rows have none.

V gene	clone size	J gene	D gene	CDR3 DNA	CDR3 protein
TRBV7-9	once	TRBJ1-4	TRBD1	TGTGCCAGCAGCCCCCGAAGGGGGCTAGGGAGTGAAAAACTGTTTTTT	CASSPRRGLGSEKLFF
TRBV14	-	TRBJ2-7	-	TGTGCCAGTAGCAATTCTAAAGCTCTTACCTACGAGCAGTACTTC	CASSNSKALTYEQYF
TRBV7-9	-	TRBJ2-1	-	TGTGCCAGCAGCTTATTTGGGCCAAAACAGGACAATGAGCAGTTCTTC	CASSLFGPKQDNEQFF
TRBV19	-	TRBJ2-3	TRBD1	TGTGCCAGTAGTATAGGAACAGGGGGAGATACGCAGTATTTT	CASSIGTGGDTQYF
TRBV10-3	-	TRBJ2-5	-	TGTGCCATCAGTGAGTCGATGAACAGGGAGTACTTC	CAISESMNREYF
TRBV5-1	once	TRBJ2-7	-	TGCGCCAGCAGGGACGGGACCGGATTCTACGAGCAGTACTTC	CASRDGTGFYEQYF
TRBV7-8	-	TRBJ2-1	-	TGTGCCAGCAGCTTTCCCTCCGGGACTTTCCCCAATGAGCAGTTCTTC	CASSFPSGTFPNEQFF
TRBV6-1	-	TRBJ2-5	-	TGTGCCAGCAGTGAATGGGCAGAAGAGACCCAGTACTTC	CASSEWAEETQYF
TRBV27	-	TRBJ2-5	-	TGTGCCAGCAGTTCTGGAGAGACCCAGTACTTC	CASSSGETQYF
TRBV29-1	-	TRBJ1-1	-	TGCAGCGTTAATTGGGGCCTGAACACTGAAGCTTTCTTT	CSVNWGLNTEAFF
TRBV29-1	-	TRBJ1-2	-	TGCAGCGTCTTATTCACAGGGTTTCGGGGCTACACCTTC	CSVLFTGFRGYTF
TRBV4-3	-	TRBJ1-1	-	TGCGCCAGCAGCCATAGACGGGGGAGTGCTGAAGCTTTCTTT	CASSHRRGSAEAFF
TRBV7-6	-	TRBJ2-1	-	TGTGCCAGCAGCTTGGGGGCAGTGGGGGCAGCTGAGCAGTTCTTC	CASSLGAVGAAEQFF
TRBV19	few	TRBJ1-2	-	TGTGCCAGTGGTCTTGGAAAGGACTATGGCTACACCTTC	CASGLGKDYGYTF
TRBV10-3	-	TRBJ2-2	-	TGTGCCATCAGTGAGTCAGGAAGCCTCCCCGGGGAGCTGTTTTTT	CAISESGSLPGELFF
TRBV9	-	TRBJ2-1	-	TGTGCCAGCAGCGATCTACCTTCTGAGCAGTTCTTC	CASSDLPSEQFF
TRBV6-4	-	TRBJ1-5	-	TGTGCCAGCAGTGACGGGGGCGATCAGCCCCAGCATTTT	CASSDGGDQPQHF
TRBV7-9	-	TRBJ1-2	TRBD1	TGTGCCAGCAGCAAGGGGACAGGGGGCCCCTACTATGGCTACACCTTC	CASSKGTGGPYYGYTF
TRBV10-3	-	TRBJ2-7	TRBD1	TGTGCCATCAATCCGGGACAGGCCACCTACGAGCAGTACTTC	CAINPGQATYEQYF
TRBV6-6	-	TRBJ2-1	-	TGTGCCAGCACCGGAGGATCGTCCGGTAATGAGCAGTTCTTC	CASTGGSSGNEQFF
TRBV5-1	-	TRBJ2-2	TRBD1	TGCGCCAGCAGCTTGATAGGACAGGGGCGCGCCGGGGAGCTGTTTTTT	CASSLIGQGRAGELFF
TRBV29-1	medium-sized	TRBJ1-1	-	TGCAGCGATTTACAGGGTGGCGCTGAAGCTTTCTTT	CSDLQGGAEAFF
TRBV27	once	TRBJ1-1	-	TGTGCCAGCAGTTTATCGATTATAGGGGACACTGAAGCTTTCTTT	CASSLSIIGDTEAFF
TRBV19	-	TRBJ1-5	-	TGTGCCAGTAGCGGGAGCGGCTATAGCAATCAGCCCCAGCATTTT	CASSGSGYSNQPQHF
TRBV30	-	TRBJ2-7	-	TGTGCCTGGAGTAGCATTAGATACGAGCAGTACTTC	CAWSSIRYEQYF
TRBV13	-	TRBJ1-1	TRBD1	TGTGCCAGCAGCTTAGGGGTACAGGGGACTGAAGCTTTCTTT	CASSLGVQGTEAFF
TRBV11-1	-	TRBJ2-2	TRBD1	TGTGCCAGCAGCTGGACAGGCTCGGGGAACACCGGGGAGCTGTTTTTT	CASSWTGSGNTGELFF
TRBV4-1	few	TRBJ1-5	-	TGCGCCAGCAGCCGAAACCCGGGGAATCAGCCCCAGCATTTT	CASSRNPGNQPQHF
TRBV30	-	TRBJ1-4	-	TGTGCCTGCAGGGGCTCGTTAGTTGCAACTAATGAAAAACTGTTTTTT	CACRGSLVATNEKLFF
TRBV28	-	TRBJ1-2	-	TGTGCCAGCTCCCCCTCGGGCCTGGCCTATGGCTACACCTTC	CASSPSGLAYGYTF
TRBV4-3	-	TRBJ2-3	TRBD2	TGCGCCAGCAGCCAAGAACGGGGGGGGGCGGATACGCAGTATTTT	CASSQERGGADTQYF
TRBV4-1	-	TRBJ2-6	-	TGCGCCAGCAGCCAAGAGCCGCGCGAACAAGTCCTGACTTTC	CASSQEPREQVLTF
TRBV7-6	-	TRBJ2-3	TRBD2	TGTGCCAGCAGCCCAGAGGGAGCGGGGGGGCCGGATACGCAGTATTTT	CASSPEGAGGPDTQYF
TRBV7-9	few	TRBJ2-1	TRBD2	TGTGCCAGCAGCACCAGCGGGGTCGCTTACAATGAGCAGTTCTTC	CASSTSGVAYNEQFF
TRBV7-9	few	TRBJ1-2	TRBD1	TGTGCCAGCAGCCGAAATTACCCGGGACAGGGGGTACCTGGCTACACCTTC	CASSRNYPGQGVPGYTF
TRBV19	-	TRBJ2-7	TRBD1	TGTGCCAGTAGTGTCTCCGGGACAGGTTACTACGAGCAGTACTTC	CASSVSGTGYYEQYF
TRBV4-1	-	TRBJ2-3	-	TGCGCCAGCAGCCGCCTAAACTCCCTGGGAGAAACGCAGTATTTT	CASSRLNSLGETQYF
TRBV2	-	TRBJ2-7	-	TGTGCCAGCAGTGCCGGACGGGGCTCCTACGAGCAGTACTTC	CASSAGRGSYEQYF
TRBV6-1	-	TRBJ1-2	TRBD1	TGTGCCAGCAGTGTCCTGGCCGGGACAGGGTCCCTTTATAACTATGGCTACACCTTC	CASSVLAGTGSLYNYGYTF
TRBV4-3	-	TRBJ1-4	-	TGCGCCAGCAGCCAAGAATTCGAAGGCGCCTTAGGGGAAAAACTGTTTTTT	CASSQEFEGALGEKLFF
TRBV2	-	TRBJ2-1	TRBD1	TGTGCCAGCTCTCAAGTAGGGGACAGGGTCTACAATGAGCAGTTCTTC	CASSQVGDRVYNEQFF
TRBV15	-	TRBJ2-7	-	TGTGCCACCAGTCAGAGCTCCTACGAGCAGTACTTC	CATSQSSYEQYF
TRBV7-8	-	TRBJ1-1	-	TGTGCCAGCAGCTTAGCCATCCGGACCCAGGGCACTGAAGCTTTCTTT	CASSLAIRTQGTEAFF
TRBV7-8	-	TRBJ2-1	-	TGTGCCAGCAGCTTGGCCTCCTACAATGAGCAGTTCTTC	CASSLASYNEQFF
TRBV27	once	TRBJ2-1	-	TGTGCCAGTCGTCCGGAACCCTCCTACAATGAGCAGTTCTTC	CASRPEPSYNEQFF
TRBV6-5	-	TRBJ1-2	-	TGTGCCAGCAGTTACGGGGGGAACCATGGCTACACCTTC	CASSYGGNHGYTF
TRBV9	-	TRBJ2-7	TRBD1	TGTGCCAGCAGCGTAAATACAGGGGGATACGAGCAGTACTTC	CASSVNTGGYEQYF
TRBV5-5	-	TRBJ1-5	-	TGTGCCAGCAGCTTGGGTGGTGGCCAGCCCCAGCATTTT	CASSLGGGQPQHF
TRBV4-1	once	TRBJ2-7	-	TGCGCCAGCAGCCATGTAAAGGAGGGGTTGTACGAGCAGTACTTC	CASSHVKEGLYEQYF
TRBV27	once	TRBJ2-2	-	TGTGCCAGCAGTTCTCTGAACACCGGGGAGCTGTTTTTT	CASSSLNTGELFF
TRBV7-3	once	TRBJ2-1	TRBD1	TGTGCCAGCAGCTTAACACAGGGGCCTTACAATGAGCAGTTCTTC	CASSLTQGPYNEQFF
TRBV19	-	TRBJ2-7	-	TGTGCCAGTAGTTCGTCACTGAACTCCTACGAGCAGTACTTC	CASSSSLNSYEQYF
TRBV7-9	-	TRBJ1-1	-	TGTGCCAGCAGCTCGGGACCGAACACTGAAGCTTTCTTT	CASSSGPNTEAFF